These 8 T cell receptor beta chains originate from one sample sequenced in a study of early T cells in non-severe SARS-CoV-2 infection. In TCRdb, the 5' RACE reads were re-called with MiXCR into one record per CDR3 protein. The data hold 62,000 or so distinct CDR3 sequences, with approximately 9% observed a single time. The sequencing sample was made of whole blood. The receptors were gathered from an adult who was a healthcare worker with PCR-confirmed SARS-CoV-2 infection or an uninfected control (not recorded which).

This clonotype turned up a few times. The gene calls are TRBV29-1 and TRBJ1-1; D gene ambiguous. CDR3 length equals 11 residues. CDR1 SQVTM and CDR2 ANQGSEA come from the germline V gene. Trimming took off 4 bases at V and 1 base at J, with 4 bases between the two ends. CDR3: CSVAENTEAFF. CDR3 bases: TGCAGCGTTGCCGAGAACACTGAAGCTTTCTTT.

The chain couples TRBV3-1 to TRBJ2-2; perhaps TRBD2 as D (6 bases). Per germline, CDR1 LGHDT and CDR2 YNNKEL (reference sequence). Trimming pared 1 base from V and 8 bases from J, leaving 8 bases between. The CDR3 is made up of 13 amino acids. In DNA, the CDR3 is TGTGCCAGCAGCCAAGCGGGGGAAGGGGAGCTGTTTTTT. It encodes CASSQAGEGELFF.

The chain has TRBV7-6 and TRBJ2-6; D tentatively fits TRBD1 or TRBD2 (5 bases each). V shed 2 bases and J shed 4 bases, with 24 bases lying between them. This CDR3 comprises 20 residues. Germline V gives CDR1 SGHVS, CDR2 FNYEAQ. The CDR3 here is CASSLSYLRGRSGGANVLTF. CDR3 nucleotide sequence: TGTGCCAGCAGCTTATCTTATTTGAGGGGCCGCTCCGGGGGGGCCAACGTCCTGACTTTC.

The chain joins TRBV25-1 to TRBJ2-5, with 12 bases matching TRBD2. V shed 5 bases and J 7 bases; nucleotides not matched to a gene: 14. Looked up from germline, CDR1 is MGHDK and CDR2 is SYGVNS. The CDR3 runs to 17 residues. The CDR3 loop is CASSLTGASGGAATQYF. The CDR3 coding sequence is TGTGCCAGCAGTCTCACAGGGGCTAGCGGGGGGGCGGCGACCCAGTACTTC.

This clonotype has at least ten counts. The chain carries TRBV30 and TRBJ2-2; D tentatively fits TRBD1 or TRBD2 (6 bases each). The V and J ends lost 1 base and 5 bases respectively, with 17 bases between them. Per germline, CDR1 GTSNPN and CDR2 SVGIG (reference sequence). The CDR3 extends over 16 amino acids. Here the CDR3 reads CAWSGGGGGMTGELFF. The CDR3, as DNA: TGTGCCTGGAGTGGAGGTGGAGGGGGTATGACCGGGGAGCTGTTTTTT.

This clonotype was counted a few times. The chain couples TRBV6-6 to TRBJ1-4, with D perhaps TRBD1 (6 bases). This CDR3 has 16 amino acids. V was shortened by 7 bases and J by 4 bases, with 19 bases between the two germline ends. The germline V gene encodes CDR1 MNHNY and CDR2 SVGAGI (reference sequence). CDR3 bases: TGTGCCAGCATGACCCGGGGGCGCCCCGGTAATGAAAAACTGTTTTTT. It encodes CASMTRGRPGNEKLFF.

In this sample, this clonotype turned up a few times. CDR3 residues: CASSRYEQYV. For the CDR3, the DNA is TGTGCCAGCAGCCGCTACGAGCAGTACGTC. The rearrangement joins TRBV3-1 to TRBJ2-7; D not resolved. Between the trimmed V and J ends, which lost 4 bases and 3 bases, there was a span of 1 base. The CDR3 is made up of 10 amino acids. Germline CDR1 reads LGHDT; CDR2 reads YNNKEL (reference sequence).

The chain joins TRBV20-1 to TRBJ2-3, with 8 bases identical to TRBD1. CDR3 length: 14 residues. The germline V gene encodes CDR1 DFQATT and CDR2 SNEGSKA (reference sequence). V lost 5 bases to trimming and J lost 1 base; unmatched junction nucleotides: 5. For the CDR3, the DNA is TGCAGTGCTGCCCCAGGGGGCGGCACAGATACGCAGTATTTT. Its protein product is CSAAPGGGTDTQYF.